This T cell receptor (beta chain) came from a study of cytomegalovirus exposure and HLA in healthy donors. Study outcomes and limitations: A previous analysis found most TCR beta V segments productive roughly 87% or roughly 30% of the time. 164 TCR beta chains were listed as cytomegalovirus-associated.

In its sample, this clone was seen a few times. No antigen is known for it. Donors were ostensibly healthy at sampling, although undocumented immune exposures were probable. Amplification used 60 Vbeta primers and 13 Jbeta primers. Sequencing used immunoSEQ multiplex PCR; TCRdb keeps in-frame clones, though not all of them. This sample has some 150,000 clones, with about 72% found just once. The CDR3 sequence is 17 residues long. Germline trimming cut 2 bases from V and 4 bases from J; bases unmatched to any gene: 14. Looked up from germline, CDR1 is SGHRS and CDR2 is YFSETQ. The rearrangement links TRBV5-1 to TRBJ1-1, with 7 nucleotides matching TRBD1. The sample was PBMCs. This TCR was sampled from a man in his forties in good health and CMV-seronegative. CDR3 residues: CASSFVSTGTAGTEAFF. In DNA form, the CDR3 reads TGCGCCAGCAGCTTCGTATCGACAGGGACGGCTGGCACTGAAGCTTTCTTT.